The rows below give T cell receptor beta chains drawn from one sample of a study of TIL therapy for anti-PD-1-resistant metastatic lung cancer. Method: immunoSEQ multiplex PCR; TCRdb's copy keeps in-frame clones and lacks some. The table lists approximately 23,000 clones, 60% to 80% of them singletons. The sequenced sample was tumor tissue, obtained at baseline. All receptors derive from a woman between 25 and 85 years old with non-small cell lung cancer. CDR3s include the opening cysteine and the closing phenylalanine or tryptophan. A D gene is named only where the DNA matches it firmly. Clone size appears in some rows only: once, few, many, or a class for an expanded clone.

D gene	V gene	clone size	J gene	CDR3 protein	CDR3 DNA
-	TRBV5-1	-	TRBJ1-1	CASSLDRNTEAFF	TGCGCCAGCAGCTTGGACAGGAACACTGAAGCTTTCTTT
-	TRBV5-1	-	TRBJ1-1	CASSQLTLNTEAFF	TGCGCCAGCAGCCAGTTAACACTGAACACTGAAGCTTTCTTT
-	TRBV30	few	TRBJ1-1	CALNRGDFYTEAFF	TGTGCCTTAAACAGAGGAGACTTTTACACTGAAGCTTTCTTT
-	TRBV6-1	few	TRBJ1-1	CATNLYGSEAFF	TGTGCCACCAATTTATATGGCTCTGAAGCTTTCTTT
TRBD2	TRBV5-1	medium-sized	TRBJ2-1	CASSLELAAYNEQFF	TGCGCCAGCAGCTTGGAACTAGCGGCTTACAATGAGCAGTTCTTC
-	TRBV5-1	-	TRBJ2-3	CASQTAGLTDTQYF	TGCGCCAGCCAAACGGCAGGTCTCACAGATACGCAGTATTTT
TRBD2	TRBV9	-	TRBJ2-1	CASSVGEGVINEQFF	TGTGCCAGCAGCGTAGGGGAGGGAGTGATCAATGAGCAGTTCTTC
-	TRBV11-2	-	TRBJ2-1	CASSLRAGNEQFF	TGTGCCAGCAGCCTTAGAGCGGGTAATGAGCAGTTCTTC
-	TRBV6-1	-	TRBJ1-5	CASEVGNQPQHF	TGTGCCAGCGAGGTTGGCAATCAGCCCCAGCATTTT
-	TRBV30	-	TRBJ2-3	CAWRGPSSTDTQYF	TGTGCCTGGAGGGGTCCCTCTAGCACAGATACGCAGTATTTT
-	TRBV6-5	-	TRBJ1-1	CASRTGGAENTEAFF	TGTGCCAGCAGGACGGGGGGCGCAGAGAACACTGAAGCTTTCTTT
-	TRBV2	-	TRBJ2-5	CASSVAETQYF	TGTGCCAGCAGTGTTGCGGAGACCCAGTACTTC
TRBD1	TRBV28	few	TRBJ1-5	CASNPGGSLGPPQHF	TGTGCCAGCAACCCAGGGGGCAGTCTCGGTCCGCCCCAGCATTTT
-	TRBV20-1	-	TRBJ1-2	CSAIHEGYTF	TGCAGTGCTATCCACGAGGGCTACACCTTC
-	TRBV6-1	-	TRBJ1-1	CASGRGNTEAFF	TGTGCCAGCGGGCGGGGGAACACTGAAGCTTTCTTT
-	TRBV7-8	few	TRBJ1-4	CASSLKAGGKLFF	TGTGCCAGCAGCTTAAAGGCTGGGGGAAAACTGTTTTTT
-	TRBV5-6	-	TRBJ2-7	CASSLFGAHEQYF	TGTGCCAGCAGCTTGTTCGGGGCCCACGAGCAGTACTTC
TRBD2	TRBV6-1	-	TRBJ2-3	CASSEAGLAGPVYF	TGTGCCAGCAGTGAAGCGGGACTAGCGGGACCGGTGTATTTT
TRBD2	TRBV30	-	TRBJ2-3	CAWSAQTVGGPTDTQYF	TGTGCCTGGAGTGCCCAGACTGTGGGAGGGCCGACAGATACGCAGTATTTT
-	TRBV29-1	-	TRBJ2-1	CSAPTETYNEQFF	TGCAGCGCCCCGACCGAGACCTACAATGAGCAGTTCTTC
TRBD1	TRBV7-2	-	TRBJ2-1	CASSLDGTGPYNEQFF	TGTGCCAGCAGCTTGGACGGGACAGGGCCATACAATGAGCAGTTCTTC
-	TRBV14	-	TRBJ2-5	CASSNVGQFRAQYF	TGTGCCAGCAGCAACGTGGGGCAGTTCCGGGCCCAGTACTTC
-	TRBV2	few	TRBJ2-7	CASSQGTYEQYF	TGTGCCAGCAGTCAGGGAACCTACGAGCAGTACTTC
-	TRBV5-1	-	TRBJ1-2	CASSFDGNYGYTF	TGCGCCAGCAGCTTCGACGGGAACTATGGCTACACCTTC
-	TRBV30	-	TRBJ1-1	CAWSVRKARITEAFF	TGTGCCTGGAGTGTTCGGAAGGCGCGGATCACTGAAGCTTTCTTT
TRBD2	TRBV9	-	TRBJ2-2	CASSVGSSGSLGGELFF	TGTGCCAGCAGCGTAGGGTCTAGCGGGAGCCTCGGAGGGGAGCTGTTTTTT
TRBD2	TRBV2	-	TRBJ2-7	CASNLADTYEQYF	TGTGCCAGCAATCTAGCGGATACCTACGAGCAGTACTTC
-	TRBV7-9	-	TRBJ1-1	CASRPLARNTEAFF	TGTGCCAGCAGACCGCTGGCCCGGAACACTGAAGCTTTCTTT
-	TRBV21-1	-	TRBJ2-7	CASRSKRGQTEYEQYF	TGTGCCAGCAGGTCTAAGCGGGGACAGACTGAATACGAGCAGTACTTC
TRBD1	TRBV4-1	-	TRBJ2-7	CASSHPYGTGYEQYF	TGCGCCAGCAGCCACCCCTACGGGACAGGCTACGAGCAGTACTTC
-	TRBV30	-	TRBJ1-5	CAWRGTHNQPQHF	TGTGCCTGGAGGGGCACTCACAATCAGCCCCAGCATTTT
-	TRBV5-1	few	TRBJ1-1	CASIKDQNTEAFF	TGCGCCAGCATTAAGGACCAAAACACTGAAGCTTTCTTT
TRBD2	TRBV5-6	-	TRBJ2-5	CASSIRTSGRVNQYF	TGTGCCAGCAGCATCAGGACTAGCGGGAGGGTGAACCAGTACTTC
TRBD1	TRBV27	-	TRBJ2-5	CASVSRTGKTQYF	TGTGCCAGCGTATCCCGGACAGGGAAGACCCAGTACTTC
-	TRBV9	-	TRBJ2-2	CASSVGATGELFF	TGTGCCAGCAGCGTGGGGGCCACCGGGGAGCTGTTTTTT
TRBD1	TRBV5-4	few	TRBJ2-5	CASSLGQGQETQYF	TGTGCCAGCAGCCTAGGACAGGGTCAAGAGACCCAGTACTTC
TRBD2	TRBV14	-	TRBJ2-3	CASSQGAGGRTDTQYF	TGTGCCAGCAGCCAAGGTGCGGGAGGGAGAACAGATACGCAGTATTTT